This T cell receptor beta chain was recovered during a study of blood T cell repertoires in COVID-19. In the study overall: Acute-phase and convalescent COVID-19 samples originated in the United States, Italy and Spain. Nucleic acid was either cDNA or gDNA, and it came from T cells, B-cell-depleted T cells, or PBMCs.

The CDR3 sequence is 12 residues long. Trimming left V 2 bases short and J 4 bases short, with 3 bases between. In the original processing: Scientists estimated how many nucleated cells there were by amplifying reference gene primers. The assay was immunoSEQ multiplex PCR, and TCRdb's table has in-frame clones only and misses some. V and J calls and clone size are as listed in that table; D and trimming were resolved from the DNA. The table has 150,000 to 200,000 clones, around four fifths seen once. This chain uses TRBV12-3 or TRBV12-4 with TRBJ2-1; no clear D. The sequencing sample was made of peripheral blood. This sequence was found in a man aged 35-49 years who had recovered from COVID-19. As DNA, the CDR3 is TGTGCCAGCAGTTTACCTTACAATGAGCAGTTCTTC. Amino acids: CASSLPYNEQFF.